The rows below give T cell receptor beta chains drawn from one sample of a study of T cells in Graves' hyperthyroidism and ophthalmopathy. TCRdb ran MiXCR on the multiplex PCR reads and lists one entry per CDR3 protein. The sample lists a few hundred thousand distinct CDR3 sequences, more than 15% occurring once. Sequencing was done on a sample of blood. Every receptor here comes from a woman in her twenties or thirties with Graves' hyperthyroidism. CDR3s include the opening cysteine and the closing phenylalanine or tryptophan. The D gene is left open where the match is weak. Clone size appears in some rows only: once, few, many, or a class for an expanded clone.

J: TRBJ1-6
V: TRBV20-1
D: TRBD1
size: many
DNA: TGCAGTGCCGCTCAACGACAGGGAGTCAATTCACCCCTCCACTTT
CDR3: CSAAQRQGVNSPLHF

J: TRBJ1-6
V: TRBV4-3
D: -
size: -
DNA: TGCGCCAGCAGCCTCGGTAGGGTCGTTTCACCCCTCCACTTT
CDR3: CASSLGRVVSPLHF

J: TRBJ2-5
V: TRBV10-1
D: TRBD2
size: -
DNA: TGCGCCAGCAGTTCTAGCGGGAGTTCCCAGTACTTC
CDR3: CASSSSGSSQYF

J: TRBJ2-2
V: TRBV12-3/TRBV12-4
D: TRBD2
size: many
DNA: TGTGCCAGCAGTTTACCAGCGGGAGGGTCAGGGGAGCTGTTTTTT
CDR3: CASSLPAGGSGELFF

J: TRBJ2-3
V: TRBV12-3/TRBV12-4
D: -
size: many
DNA: TGTGCCAGCAGTTTCTACCCCTCGGGGGCGGGTACAGATACGCAGTATTTT
CDR3: CASSFYPSGAGTDTQYF

J: TRBJ1-1
V: TRBV6-2/TRBV6-3
D: TRBD1
size: many
DNA: TGTGCCAGCAGGAGGGGACAGCAGAACACTGAAGCTTTCTTT
CDR3: CASRRGQQNTEAFF

J: TRBJ2-1
V: TRBV7-9
D: TRBD2
size: many
DNA: TGTGCCAGCACCTTCCTAGCGGGAGTTGGATATGAGCAGTTCTTC
CDR3: CASTFLAGVGYEQFF

J: TRBJ2-2
V: TRBV6-5
D: -
size: -
DNA: TGTGCCAGCAGTTATACGGGATACACCGGGGAGCTGTTTTTT
CDR3: CASSYTGYTGELFF

J: TRBJ2-7
V: TRBV5-6
D: TRBD2
size: many
DNA: TGTGCCAGCAAACGAAAGAGCGGGACTAGTAGCGAGCAGTACTTC
CDR3: CASKRKSGTSSEQYF

J: TRBJ2-4
V: TRBV18
D: -
size: many
DNA: TGTGCCAGCTCACTAAGGGACATTCAGTACTTC
CDR3: CASSLRDIQYF

J: TRBJ2-5
V: TRBV5-1
D: TRBD2
size: -
DNA: TGCGCCAGCAGCCGATCCGGACTAGCGGGAGGGAGAGAGACCCAGTACTTC
CDR3: CASSRSGLAGGRETQYF

J: TRBJ1-3
V: TRBV11-2
D: TRBD1
size: -
DNA: TGTGCCAGCAGCTTCCTACAGGGGGCTGGTGGAAACACCATATATTTT
CDR3: CASSFLQGAGGNTIYF

J: TRBJ2-3
V: TRBV20-1
D: -
size: many
DNA: TGCAGTGCTAGAGATCGGGATACGCAGTATTTT
CDR3: CSARDRDTQYF

J: TRBJ2-7
V: TRBV3-1
D: -
size: many
DNA: TGTGCCAGCAGCCAAGATTTTACGGGCGAGCAGTACTTC
CDR3: CASSQDFTGEQYF

J: TRBJ1-1
V: TRBV6-1
D: -
size: many
DNA: TGTGCCAGCAGTGAAGGTGATTTTCGGGTATTAAACACTGAAGCTTTCTTT
CDR3: CASSEGDFRVLNTEAFF